This TCR beta chain is from a study of T cell changes during pregnancy in multiple sclerosis. The CDR3 totals 16 residues. The germline CDR1 and CDR2 sequences are KGHSH and LQKENI. V was clipped by 2 bases and J by 0 bases; unmatched bases: 0. The repertoire was sequenced with immunoSEQ multiplex PCR; TCRdb's copy has only in-frame clones and lacks some. The repertoire has 93,000 or so clones, 75% to 95% of them found once; the top ten carry around 1%. The TCR originated in a female donor with multiple sclerosis, enrolled in a pregnancy study. This specimen was peripheral blood, taken before pregnancy. The chain is built from TRBV18 and TRBJ1-4; TRBD1 aligns across 10 bases. The CDR3 is CASSPGQGATNEKLFF. The CDR3 region has the DNA TGTGCCAGCTCACCAGGACAGGGGGCAACTAATGAAAAACTGTTTTTT.